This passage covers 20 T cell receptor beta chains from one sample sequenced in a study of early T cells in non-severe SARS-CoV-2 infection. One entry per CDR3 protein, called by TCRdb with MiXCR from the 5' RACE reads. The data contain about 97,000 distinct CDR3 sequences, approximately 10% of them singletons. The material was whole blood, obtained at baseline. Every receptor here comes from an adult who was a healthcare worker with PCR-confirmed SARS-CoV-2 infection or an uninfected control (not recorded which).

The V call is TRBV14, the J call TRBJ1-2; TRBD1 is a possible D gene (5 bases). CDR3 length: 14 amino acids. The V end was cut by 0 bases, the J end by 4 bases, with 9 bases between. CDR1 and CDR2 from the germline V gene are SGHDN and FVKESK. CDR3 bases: TGTGCCAGCAGCCAAGATGTTAGGGGCTATGGCTACACCTTC. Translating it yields CASSQDVRGYGYTF.

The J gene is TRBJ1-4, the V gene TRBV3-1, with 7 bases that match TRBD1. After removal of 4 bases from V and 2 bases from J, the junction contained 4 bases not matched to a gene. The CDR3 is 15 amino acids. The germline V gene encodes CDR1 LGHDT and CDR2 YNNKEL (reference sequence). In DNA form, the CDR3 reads TGTGCCAGCAGCCCGGGCAGGGGGACTAATGAAAAACTGTTTTTT. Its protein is CASSPGRGTNEKLFF.

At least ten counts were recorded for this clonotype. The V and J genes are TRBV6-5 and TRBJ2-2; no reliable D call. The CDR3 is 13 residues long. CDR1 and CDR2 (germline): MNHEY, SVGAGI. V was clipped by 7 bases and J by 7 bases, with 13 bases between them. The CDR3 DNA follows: TGTGCCAGCAAAAGGGATTTGTACGGGGAGCTGTTTTTT. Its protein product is CASKRDLYGELFF.

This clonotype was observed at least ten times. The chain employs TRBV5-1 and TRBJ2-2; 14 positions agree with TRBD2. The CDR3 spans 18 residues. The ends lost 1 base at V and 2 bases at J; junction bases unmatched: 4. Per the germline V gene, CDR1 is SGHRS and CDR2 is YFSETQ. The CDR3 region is CASSLFGLAGGNTGELFF. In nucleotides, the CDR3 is TGCGCCAGCAGCTTGTTTGGACTAGCGGGAGGAAACACCGGGGAGCTGTTTTTT.

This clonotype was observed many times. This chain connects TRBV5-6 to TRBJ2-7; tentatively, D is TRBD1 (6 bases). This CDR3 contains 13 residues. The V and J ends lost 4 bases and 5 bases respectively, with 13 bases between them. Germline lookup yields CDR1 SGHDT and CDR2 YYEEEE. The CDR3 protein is CASSQGRSHEQYF. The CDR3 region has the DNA TGTGCCAGCAGCCAGGGGAGAAGCCACGAGCAGTACTTC.

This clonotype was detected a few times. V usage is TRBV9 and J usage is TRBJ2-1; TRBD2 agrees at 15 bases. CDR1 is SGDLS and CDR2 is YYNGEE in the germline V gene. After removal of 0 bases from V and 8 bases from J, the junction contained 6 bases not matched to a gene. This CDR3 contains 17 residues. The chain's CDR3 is CASSVARTSGRADEQFF. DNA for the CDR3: TGTGCCAGCAGCGTAGCCCGGACTAGCGGGAGGGCTGATGAGCAGTTCTTC.

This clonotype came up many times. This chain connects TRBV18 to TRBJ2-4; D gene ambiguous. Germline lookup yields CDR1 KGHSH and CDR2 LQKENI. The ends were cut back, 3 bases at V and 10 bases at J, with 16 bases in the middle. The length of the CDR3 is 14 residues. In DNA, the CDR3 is TGTGCCAGCTCACCGGTAGAGGTGGGTGAAATTCAGTACTTC. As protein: CASSPVEVGEIQYF.

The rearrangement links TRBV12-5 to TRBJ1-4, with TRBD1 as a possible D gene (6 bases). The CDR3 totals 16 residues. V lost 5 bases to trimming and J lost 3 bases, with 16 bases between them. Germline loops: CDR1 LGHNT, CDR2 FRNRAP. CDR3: CASGLARGGSNEKLFF. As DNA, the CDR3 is TGTGCTAGTGGTCTCGCAAGGGGGGGCTCTAATGAAAAACTGTTTTTT.

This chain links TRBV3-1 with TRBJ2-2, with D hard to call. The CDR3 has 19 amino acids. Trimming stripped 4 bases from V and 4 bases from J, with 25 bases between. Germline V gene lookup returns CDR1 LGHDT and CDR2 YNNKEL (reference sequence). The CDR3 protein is CASSPFFMGLESGTGELFF. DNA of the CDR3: TGTGCCAGCAGCCCGTTCTTCATGGGCCTCGAGTCAGGCACCGGGGAGCTGTTTTTT.

This chain's CDR3 is CASMSGKRDYEQYF. CDR3 nucleotide sequence: TGTGCCAGCATGTCGGGGAAGAGGGATTACGAGCAGTACTTC. The rearrangement joins TRBV6-2 or TRBV6-3 to TRBJ2-7; D possibly corresponds to TRBD2 (5 bases). The germline V gene encodes CDR1 MNHEY and CDR2 SVGEGT. V was cut by 7 bases and J by 4 bases, with 17 bases left in between. The CDR3 has 14 residues.

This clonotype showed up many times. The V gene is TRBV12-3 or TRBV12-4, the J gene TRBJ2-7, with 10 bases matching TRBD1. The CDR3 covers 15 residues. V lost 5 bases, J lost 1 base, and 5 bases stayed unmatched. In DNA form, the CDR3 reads TGTGCCAGCAGTCCCCGGACAGGGGGTTCCTACGAGCAGTACTTC. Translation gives CASSPRTGGSYEQYF.

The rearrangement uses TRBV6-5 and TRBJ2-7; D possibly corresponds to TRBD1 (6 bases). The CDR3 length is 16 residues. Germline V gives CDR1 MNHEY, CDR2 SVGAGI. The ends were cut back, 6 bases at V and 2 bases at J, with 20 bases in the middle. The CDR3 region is CASSPHLTGSPYEQYF. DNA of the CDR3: TGTGCCAGCAGCCCCCATCTCACAGGGAGCCCCTACGAGCAGTACTTC.

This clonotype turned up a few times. The CDR3 region is CASSEGGQGNSPLHF. The CDR3 region has the DNA TGTGCCAGCAGTGAGGGAGGACAGGGGAATTCACCCCTCCACTTT. The J gene is TRBJ1-6, the V gene TRBV6-1; 9 bases map to TRBD1. CDR3 length: 15 residues. In germline, CDR1 is MNHNS, CDR2 SASEGT. Trimming at V came to 3 bases and at J to 7 bases, leaving 4 bases not matched to a gene.

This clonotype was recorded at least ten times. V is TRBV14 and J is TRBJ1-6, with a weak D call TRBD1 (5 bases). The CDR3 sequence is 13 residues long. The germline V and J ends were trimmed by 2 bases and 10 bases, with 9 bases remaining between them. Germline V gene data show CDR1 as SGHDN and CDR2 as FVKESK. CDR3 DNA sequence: TGTGCCAGCAGCCAACGGAGGGACTCACCCCTCCACTTT. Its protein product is CASSQRRDSPLHF.

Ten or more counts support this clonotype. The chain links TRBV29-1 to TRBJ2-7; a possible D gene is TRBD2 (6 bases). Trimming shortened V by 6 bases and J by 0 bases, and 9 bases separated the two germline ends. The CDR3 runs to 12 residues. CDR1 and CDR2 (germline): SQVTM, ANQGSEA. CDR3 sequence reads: CSVGTSSYEQYF. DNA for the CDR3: TGCAGCGTCGGGACTTCCTCCTACGAGCAGTACTTC.

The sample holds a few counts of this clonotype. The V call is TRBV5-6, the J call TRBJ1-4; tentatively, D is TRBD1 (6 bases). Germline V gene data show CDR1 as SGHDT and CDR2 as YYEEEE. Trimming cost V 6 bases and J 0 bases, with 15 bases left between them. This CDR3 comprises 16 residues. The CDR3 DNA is TGTGCCAGCAAGACCACAGGGAGAACAACTAATGAAAAACTGTTTTTT. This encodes CASKTTGRTTNEKLFF.

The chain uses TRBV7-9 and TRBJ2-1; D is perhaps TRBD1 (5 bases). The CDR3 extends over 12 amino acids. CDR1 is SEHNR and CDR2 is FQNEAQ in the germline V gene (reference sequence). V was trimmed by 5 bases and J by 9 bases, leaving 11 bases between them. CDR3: CASSPFQGEQFF. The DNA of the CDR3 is TGTGCCAGCAGCCCGTTCCAGGGTGAGCAGTTCTTC. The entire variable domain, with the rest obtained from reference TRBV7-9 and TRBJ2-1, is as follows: DTGVSQNPRHKITKRGQNVTFRCDPISEHNRLYWYRQTLGQGPEFLTYFQNEAQLEKSRLLSDRFSAERPKGSFSTLEIQRTEQGDSAMYLCASSPFQGEQFFGPGTRLTVL.

DNA of the CDR3: TGTGCCAGCAGCTTGGAGGGGAGCAGCAATGAGCAGTTCTTC. Protein: CASSLEGSSNEQFF. The chain recombines TRBV5-4 with TRBJ2-1, with D possibly being TRBD1 or TRBD2 (5 bases each). This CDR3 contains 14 residues. Germline V gene data show CDR1 as SGHNT and CDR2 as YYREEE (reference sequence). Trimming took off 0 bases at V and 6 bases at J, with 10 bases between the two ends.

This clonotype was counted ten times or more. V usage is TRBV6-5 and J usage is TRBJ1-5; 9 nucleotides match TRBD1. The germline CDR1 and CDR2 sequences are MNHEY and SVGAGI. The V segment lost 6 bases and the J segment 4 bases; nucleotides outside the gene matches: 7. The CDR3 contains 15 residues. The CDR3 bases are TGTGCCAGCAGGCCTAGAGGACAGGGGAATCAGCCCCAGCATTTT. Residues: CASRPRGQGNQPQHF.

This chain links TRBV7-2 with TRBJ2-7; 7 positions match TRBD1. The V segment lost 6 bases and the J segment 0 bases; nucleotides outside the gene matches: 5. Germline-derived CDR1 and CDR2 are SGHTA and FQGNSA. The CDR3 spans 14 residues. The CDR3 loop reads CASRDRQGSYEQYF. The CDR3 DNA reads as TGTGCCAGCAGGGATAGACAGGGCTCCTACGAGCAGTACTTC. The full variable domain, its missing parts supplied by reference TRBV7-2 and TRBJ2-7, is GAGVSQSPSNKVTEKGKDVELRCDPISGHTALYWYRQSLGQGLEFLIYFQGNSAPDKSGLPSDRFSAERTGGSVSTLTIQRTQQEDSAVYLCASRDRQGSYEQYFGPGTRLTVT.